Each of the 2 T cell receptor beta chains below was sequenced from the same sample in a study of cytomegalovirus exposure and HLA in healthy donors. Amplification used 60 Vbeta primers and 13 Jbeta primers. TCRdb keeps only in-frame clones here, not all; method: immunoSEQ multiplex PCR. The sample table sets out about 140,000 clones. The sequenced sample consisted of PBMCs. Receptors were obtained from a male donor in good health and CMV-seronegative.

The chain joins TRBV6-6 to TRBJ2-7, with 11 bases identical to TRBD1. This CDR3 has 16 residues. With V trimmed by 5 bases and J by 2 bases, 8 bases remained unmatched. From germline, CDR1 is MNHNY and CDR2 SVGAGI (reference sequence). For the CDR3, the DNA is TGTGCCAGCAGTAAACCGTCGGGACAGGGGGCCTACGAGCAGTACTTC. Amino acid sequence: CASSKPSGQGAYEQYF.

The CDR3 coding sequence is TGTGCCAGCACGAGGCGAAATACCAATGAGCAGTTCTTC. This sequence encodes CASTRRNTNEQFF. This chain links TRBV25-1 with TRBJ2-1; no reliable D call. The germline CDR1 and CDR2 sequences are MGHDK and SYGVNS. The CDR3 runs to 13 residues. V shed 7 bases and J shed 6 bases, with 13 bases lying between them.